This record concerns one T cell receptor beta chain sequence. The record originates from a study of PD-L1 blockade in urothelial cancer. Background on the study: Once treatment had started, blood was analyzed at 3 weeks (second dose) and again at 6 weeks. The median number of T cells present in blood samples was approximately 140,000.

The time point here: peripheral blood 6 weeks after treatment start. The assay was immunoSEQ multiplex PCR, and TCRdb's table has in-frame clones only and misses some. The table lists 66,000 or so clones, roughly 90% of them singletons. There are 16 residues in the CDR3. Trimming removed 2 bases from V and 1 base from J, with 14 bases in between. Germline V gene sequence: CDR1 SGHTA, CDR2 FQGTGA. V and J are TRBV7-3 and TRBJ1-1, with D possibly matching TRBD1 (5 bases). This sequence originates from a man aged 60 to 75 with urothelial cancer. The source was PBMCs, collected around atezolizumab (anti-PD-L1) treatment. In DNA form, the CDR3 reads TGTGCCAGCAGCTTAGGCCCGACAGTCGGGAACACTGAAGCTTTCTTT. This gives the protein CASSLGPTVGNTEAFF.